This TCR beta chain was recorded in a study of cytomegalovirus exposure and HLA in healthy donors. A multiplex PCR was run with 60 Vbeta primers and 13 Jbeta primers. The authors' processing: A later analysis counted about 80 million unique TCR beta chains, some 11 million shared. Generated by immunoSEQ multiplex PCR, the TCRdb table keeps only in-frame clones and is missing some. V and J calls and clone size follow that table, whereas D and trimming were derived from the DNA. The sample contains approximately 170,000 clones, 70% to 75% of which appear only once. The CDR3 is made up of 14 amino acids. J lost 6 bases, V lost 1 base, and 1 base had no gene match. Per the germline V gene, CDR1 is WSHSY and CDR2 is SAAADI.

This chain uses TRBV10-2 with TRBJ2-2, with 8 bases matching TRBD1. The clonotype originates from a woman in her twenties or thirties in good health and CMV-seropositive. Sequencing was done on a sample of PBMCs. The DNA of the CDR3 is TGCGCCAGCAGTGAGTTACAGGGGGCCGGGGAGCTGTTTTTT. Amino acid sequence: CASSELQGAGELFF.